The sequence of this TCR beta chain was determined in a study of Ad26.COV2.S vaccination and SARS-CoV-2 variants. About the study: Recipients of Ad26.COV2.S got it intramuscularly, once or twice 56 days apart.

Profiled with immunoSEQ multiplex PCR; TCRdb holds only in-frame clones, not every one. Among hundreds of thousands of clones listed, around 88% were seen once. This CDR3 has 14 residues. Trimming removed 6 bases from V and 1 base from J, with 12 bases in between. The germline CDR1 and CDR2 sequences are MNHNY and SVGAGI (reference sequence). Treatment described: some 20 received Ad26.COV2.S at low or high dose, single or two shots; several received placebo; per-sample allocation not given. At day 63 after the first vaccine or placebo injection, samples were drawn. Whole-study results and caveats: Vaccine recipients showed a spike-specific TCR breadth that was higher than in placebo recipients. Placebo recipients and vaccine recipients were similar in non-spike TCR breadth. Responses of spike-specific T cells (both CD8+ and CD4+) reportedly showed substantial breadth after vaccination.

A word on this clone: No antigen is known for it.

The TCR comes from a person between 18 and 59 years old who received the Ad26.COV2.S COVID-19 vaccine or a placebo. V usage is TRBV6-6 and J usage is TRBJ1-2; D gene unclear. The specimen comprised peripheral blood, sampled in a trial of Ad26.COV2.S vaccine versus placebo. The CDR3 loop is CASSTVMSNYGYTF. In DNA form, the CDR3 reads TGTGCCAGCAGCACCGTTATGAGTAACTATGGCTACACCTTC.